The 8 T cell receptor beta chains below come from one sample, sequenced in a study of CD8 T cells in Susac syndrome. Random hexamers primed reverse transcription of roughly 0.5 to 1 ug RNA. TCRdb itself ran the immunoSEQ multiplex PCR reads through MiXCR, one entry per CDR3 protein. Among nearly 200,000 distinct CDR3 sequences listed, more than 90% were seen once. The sequenced material came from CD4+ T cells from PBMCs. These receptors all stem from a human donor with multiple sclerosis.

The genes are TRBV6-6 and TRBJ1-1; TRBD1 agrees at 7 bases. The CDR3 sequence is 15 residues long. After removal of 2 bases from V and 1 base from J, the junction contained 4 bases not matched to a gene. CDR1 MNHNY and CDR2 SVGAGI come from the germline V gene (reference sequence). The CDR3 DNA reads as TGTGCCAGCAGTTACGGGACAGACCAGAACACTGAAGCTTTCTTT. Its translation is CASSYGTDQNTEAFF.

The chain recombines TRBV9 with TRBJ1-4; no clear D. Germline CDR1 and CDR2: SGDLS and YYNGEE. The CDR3 covers 12 residues. V was trimmed by 4 bases and J by 7 bases, leaving 8 bases between them. This CDR3 is CASSPMGEKLFF. CDR3 nucleotides: TGTGCCAGCAGCCCCATGGGTGAAAAACTGTTTTTT.

The genes are TRBV10-3 and TRBJ2-1, with D tentatively TRBD1 (5 bases). Trimming pared 5 bases from V and 5 bases from J, leaving 28 bases between. Per the germline V gene, CDR1 is ENHRY and CDR2 is SYGVKD. This CDR3 has 19 residues. This CDR3 is CAISREQDADYPINNEQFF. Written as DNA, the CDR3 is TGTGCCATCAGTAGGGAACAGGATGCCGATTACCCCATAAACAATGAGCAGTTCTTC.

The CDR3 spells CASSRQAGTGELFF. CDR3 nucleotides: TGTGCCAGCAGCCGACAGGCGGGCACCGGGGAGCTGTTTTTT. The chain joins TRBV7-9 to TRBJ2-2; D perhaps matches TRBD1 (6 bases). V was shortened by 5 bases and J by 4 bases, with 11 bases between the two germline ends. From germline, CDR1 is SEHNR and CDR2 FQNEAQ (reference sequence). This CDR3 contains 14 residues.

The genes are TRBV20-1 and TRBJ2-1; possibly TRBD1 for D (6 bases). Germline loops: CDR1 DFQATT, CDR2 SNEGSKA (reference sequence). There are 11 residues in the CDR3. Trimming took off 4 bases at V and 10 bases at J, with 11 bases between the two ends. CDR3 DNA sequence: TGCAGTGCTATACAGGGTTGGGAGCAGTTCTTC. Its translation: CSAIQGWEQFF.

This chain connects TRBV20-1 to TRBJ2-5; D is perhaps TRBD2 (5 bases). This CDR3 comprises 17 residues. Trimming cost V 0 bases and J 3 bases, with 20 bases left between them. CDR1 DFQATT and CDR2 SNEGSKA come from the germline V gene (reference sequence). Here the CDR3 reads CSARDRAPRAREETQYF. The CDR3 nucleotides read TGCAGTGCTAGAGATAGGGCCCCGAGGGCGAGGGAAGAGACCCAGTACTTC.

The chain joins TRBV6-1 to TRBJ2-7; D is unresolved. Looked up from germline, CDR1 is MNHNS and CDR2 is SASEGT. CDR3 length: 13 amino acids. V was shortened by 7 bases and J by 1 base, with 11 bases between the two germline ends. CDR3 sequence reads: CASKHSGSYEQYF. For the CDR3, the DNA is TGTGCCAGCAAACACTCAGGATCCTACGAGCAGTACTTC.

The V and J genes are TRBV29-1 and TRBJ2-3, with 10 positions matching TRBD1. The CDR3 totals 16 residues. The V segment lost 0 bases and the J segment 2 bases; nucleotides outside the gene matches: 5. CDR1 is SQVTM and CDR2 is ANQGSEA in the germline V gene. The CDR3 nucleotides read TGCAGCGTTGAAGATTTGACAGGGGGCTTCACAGATACGCAGTATTTT. Amino acid sequence: CSVEDLTGGFTDTQYF.